What follows are 20 T cell receptor beta chains derived from one specimen sequenced in a study of T cell changes during pregnancy in multiple sclerosis. The assay was immunoSEQ multiplex PCR, and TCRdb's table has in-frame clones only and misses some. The repertoire has almost 50,000 clones, roughly nine tenths of them found once; the top ten carry around 0.38%. Sequenced here: CD4+ T cells from peripheral blood mononuclear cells, sampled in the second trimester of pregnancy. Receptors originate from a female donor in good health, enrolled as a control in a pregnancy study.

The chain recombines TRBV6-6 with TRBJ1-2; no clear D. CDR3 size: 13 residues. CDR1 MNHNY and CDR2 SVGAGI come from the germline V gene (reference sequence). V lost 5 bases, J lost 2 bases, and 9 bases lay in between. CDR3 region: CASSGNRNYGYTF. In DNA form, the CDR3 reads TGTGCCAGCAGTGGTAACAGAAACTATGGCTACACCTTC.

Points on this clone: This CDR3 is also generated by other DNA sequences in the sample. This sequence joins TRBV7-9 and TRBJ1-2; tentative D call: TRBD1 (6 bases). The V gene's germline CDR1 is SEHNR and CDR2 FQNEAQ (reference sequence). Trimming stripped 1 base from V and 3 bases from J, with 18 bases between. The CDR3 covers 17 residues. In DNA, the CDR3 is TGTGCCAGCAGCTTAGGGGGGCAGGCTATTGAATACTATGGCTACACCTTC. Protein: CASSLGGQAIEYYGYTF.

The rearrangement links TRBV7-2 to TRBJ2-3; a weak D match, TRBD2 (7 bases). Trimming took off 2 bases at V and 1 base at J, with 16 bases between the two ends. The CDR3 is 17 residues long. Germline values: CDR1 SGHTA, CDR2 FQGNSA. CDR3 amino acids: CASSLILPGGGTDTQYF. The CDR3, as DNA: TGTGCCAGCAGCTTAATCTTACCGGGGGGCGGCACAGATACGCAGTATTTT. The whole variable domain, remainder taken from reference TRBV7-2 and TRBJ2-3, is GAGVSQSPSNKVTEKGKDVELRCDPISGHTALYWYRQSLGQGLEFLIYFQGNSAPDKSGLPSDRFSAERTGGSVSTLTIQRTQQEDSAVYLCASSLILPGGGTDTQYFGPGTRLTVL.

This chain connects TRBV10-3 to TRBJ1-1, with D possibly matching TRBD1 (5 bases). Germline V lookup: CDR1 ENHRY, CDR2 SYGVKD. The germline V and J ends were trimmed by 4 bases and 10 bases, with 13 bases remaining between them. This CDR3 region has 12 residues. The CDR3: CAISGGGGVAFF. The CDR3 DNA reads TGTGCCATCAGTGGGGGGGGAGGGGTAGCTTTCTTT.

The rearrangement links TRBV10-3 to TRBJ1-1, with TRBD1 as a possible D gene (6 bases). With 6 bases removed from V and 5 bases from J, the gap between germline ends came to 19 bases. The CDR3 is 15 residues long. Germline-derived CDR1 and CDR2 are ENHRY and SYGVKD. CDR3 bases: TGTGCCATCAGGATATCAGGGGATAGAGGGACTGAAGCTTTCTTT. Translating gives CAIRISGDRGTEAFF.

V is TRBV4-1 and J is TRBJ1-3; 7 nucleotides line up with TRBD1. The CDR3 is 17 residues long. In germline, CDR1 is MGHRA, CDR2 YSYEKL. The ends lost 4 bases at V and 0 bases at J; junction bases unmatched: 9. CDR3 residues: CASSPWGTANSGNTIYF. In DNA, the CDR3 is TGCGCCAGCAGCCCGTGGGGGACAGCCAACTCTGGAAACACCATATATTTT.

CDR3 in DNA: TGTGCCAGCAGTTTATCGAGAAGTAACACTGAAGCTTTCTTT. Translating it yields CASSLSRSNTEAFF. The V gene is TRBV27, the J gene TRBJ1-1; D not certain. CDR1 MNHEY and CDR2 SMNVEV come from the germline V gene (reference sequence). CDR3 length: 14 amino acids. The V end lost 0 bases, the J end lost 2 bases, and 7 bases lay between the germline ends.

The rearrangement joins TRBV30 to TRBJ1-3; the match to TRBD1 covers 9 bases. This CDR3 has 16 residues. V was pared by 4 bases and J by 3 bases, with 10 bases of the junction left unmatched. Germline V gene lookup returns CDR1 GTSNPN and CDR2 SVGIG (reference sequence). CDR3 coding DNA: TGTGCCTGGACCCTTTATACAGGGGGCGGTGGAAACACCATATATTTT. This translates into CAWTLYTGGGGNTIYF.

The gene calls are TRBV6-5 and TRBJ2-7; 9 bases match TRBD1. After removal of 2 bases from V and 2 bases from J, the junction contained 1 base not matched to a gene. Germline lookup yields CDR1 MNHEY and CDR2 SVGAGI. The CDR3 consists of 14 residues. The CDR3 coding sequence is TGTGCCAGCAGTTACCGGGACAGGGCCTACGAGCAGTACTTC. Protein sequence: CASSYRDRAYEQYF.

This chain uses TRBV4-3 with TRBJ1-1; 7 bases line up with TRBD1. Germline lookup yields CDR1 LGHNA and CDR2 YSLEER. The CDR3 spans 13 residues. Unmatched junction bases numbered 7, after V lost 6 bases and J lost 6 bases. This CDR3 reads CASRRQGNSEAFF. CDR3 in DNA: TGCGCCAGCAGGAGACAGGGCAACTCTGAAGCTTTCTTT.

This chain uses TRBV15 with TRBJ2-7; 8 nucleotides match TRBD2. J was trimmed by 6 bases and V by 3 bases; bases with no gene match: 10. The CDR3 has 15 amino acids. Germline V gene lookup returns CDR1 LNHNV and CDR2 YYDKDF (reference sequence). The CDR3: CATSRGPRGAPEQYF. Written as DNA, the CDR3 is TGTGCCACCAGCAGGGGCCCGCGGGGGGCCCCCGAGCAGTACTTC.

CDR3 residues: CASSQVGPGNTEAFF. DNA of the CDR3: TGCGCCAGCAGCCAAGTTGGCCCAGGGAACACTGAAGCTTTCTTT. The V and J genes are TRBV4-3 and TRBJ1-1; no clear D. There are 15 residues in the CDR3. Germline CDR1 and CDR2: LGHNA and YSLEER. V was pared by 1 base and J by 1 base, with 10 bases between.

This rearrangement joins TRBV5-1 to TRBJ2-1, with D possibly TRBD2 on 7 matching bases. The length of the CDR3 is 16 residues. The germline V and J ends were trimmed by 7 bases and 7 bases, with 24 bases remaining between them. Germline CDR1 and CDR2: SGHRS and YFSETQ. CDR3: CASSRGVGGDTNEQFF. Here the CDR3 DNA reads TGCGCCAGCTCAAGGGGAGTGGGGGGGGACACAAATGAGCAGTTCTTC.

V usage is TRBV10-3 and J usage is TRBJ1-5, with 7 nucleotides matching TRBD1. With 0 bases clipped from V and 11 bases from J, the junction kept 7 bases outside the gene matches. This CDR3 has 14 residues. The germline V gene encodes CDR1 ENHRY and CDR2 SYGVKD. CDR3 coding DNA: TGTGCCATCAGTGAGTCGGGGGGCAGGGGGACCCAGCATTTT. It is translated as CAISESGGRGTQHF.

The V gene is TRBV10-2, the J gene TRBJ2-3; 8 bases line up with TRBD1. Germline V gene sequence: CDR1 WSHSY, CDR2 SAAADI. Trimming at V came to 7 bases and at J to 1 base, leaving 4 bases not matched to a gene. CDR3 length: 14 amino acids. The CDR3 nucleotides read TGCGCCAGCATCCCGGGACAGGGCACAGATACGCAGTATTTT. This sequence encodes CASIPGQGTDTQYF.

The V and J genes are TRBV30 and TRBJ1-6, with a possible D match to TRBD1 (6 bases). The CDR3 covers 13 residues. CDR1 and CDR2 (germline): GTSNPN, SVGIG (reference sequence). Trimming took 0 bases from V and 10 from J, leaving 10 bases between them. In nucleotides, the CDR3 is TGTGCCTGGAGTGTCCAGGGGAGATCACCCCTCCACTTT. Amino acid sequence: CAWSVQGRSPLHF.

The rearrangement joins TRBV19 to TRBJ1-1; 10 bases map to TRBD1. Unmatched junction bases numbered 5, after V lost 4 bases and J lost 6 bases. The CDR3 sequence is 14 residues long. Germline lookup yields CDR1 LNHDA and CDR2 SQIVND (reference sequence). DNA of the CDR3: TGTGCCAGTAGTAAGGGACAGGGGTGGGCTGAAGCTTTCTTT. Encoded protein: CASSKGQGWAEAFF.

The J gene is TRBJ1-3, the V gene TRBV10-3; D ambiguous. Germline values: CDR1 ENHRY, CDR2 SYGVKD. The CDR3 covers 14 residues. Trimming removed 0 bases from V and 9 bases from J, with 12 bases in between. The chain's CDR3 is CAISESVSAGTIYF. The DNA for the CDR3 is TGTGCCATCAGTGAGTCGGTTTCCGCGGGCACCATATATTTT.

As regards this clone: The same CDR3 also results from other DNA sequences found in this sample. The chain uses TRBV7-2 and TRBJ2-5; possible D gene TRBD1, 5 bases. This CDR3 is 15 amino acids long. Trimming stripped 0 bases from V and 5 bases from J, with 13 bases between. Germline lookup yields CDR1 SGHTA and CDR2 FQGNSA. The CDR3 loop is CASSLAGQGGETQYF. For the CDR3, the DNA is TGTGCCAGCAGCTTAGCGGGGCAGGGTGGGGAGACCCAGTACTTC.

This chain uses TRBV4-1 with TRBJ2-2; maybe TRBD1 (6 bases). The CDR3 runs to 18 residues. V lost 2 bases and J lost 3, with 19 bases in between. Germline CDR1 reads MGHRA; CDR2 reads YSYEKL. This chain's CDR3 is CASSQIRGRGGYTGELFF. CDR3 nucleotide sequence: TGCGCCAGCAGCCAAATCCGGGGCAGGGGCGGGTACACCGGGGAGCTGTTTTTT.